This T cell receptor (beta chain) was obtained from a study of blood T cell repertoires in COVID-19. Turning to the study itself: T cells, B-cell-depleted T cells, or PBMCs provided the cDNA or gDNA that served as material.

Generated by immunoSEQ multiplex PCR, the TCRdb table keeps only in-frame clones and is missing some. The repertoire includes over 100,000 clones, about 89% of them detected once, and roughly 4.5% sits in the top ten. The CDR3 totals 15 residues. Germline V gives CDR1 LNHDA, CDR2 SQIVND (reference sequence). Losses at the gene ends were 8 bases for V and 4 bases for J; bases not matched to a gene: 12. The TCR originated in a man between 40 and 49 years old with acute or convalescent COVID-19. The V and J genes are TRBV19 and TRBJ1-2; the match to TRBD1 covers 8 bases. The material sequenced was peripheral blood. CDR3 amino acids: CASSLLDRESYGYTF. CDR3 nucleotides: TGTGCCAGTTCCCTACTGGACAGGGAATCCTATGGCTACACCTTC.